The 6 T cell receptor beta chains below all came from one sample that was sequenced in a study of control samples from healthy donors and cancer patients. Some clones are missing from TCRdb's copy, which holds only in-frame ones; the method was immunoSEQ multiplex PCR. The sample consists of about 410,000 clones, over 75% of them appearing once. The sequenced material came from PBMCs. All receptors derive from a man aged 35-49 years with head and neck cancer.

The rearrangement links TRBV6-5 to TRBJ1-1; TRBD1 matches at 9 bases. The CDR3 is 15 residues long. Germline V gene sequence: CDR1 MNHEY, CDR2 SVGAGI. The V gene end was trimmed by 0 bases and the J gene end by 5 bases; junction bases not matched to a gene: 4. The CDR3 here is CASSYSGGQGTEAFF. CDR3 nucleotide sequence: TGTGCCAGCAGTTACTCGGGTGGACAGGGGACTGAAGCTTTCTTT.

This clone appeared a few times. J is TRBJ2-3 and V is TRBV27, with D possibly matching TRBD2 (6 bases). Trimming shortened V by 4 bases and J by 9 bases, and 11 bases separated the two germline ends. There are 12 residues in the CDR3. Germline lookup yields CDR1 MNHEY and CDR2 SMNVEV (reference sequence). The CDR3 sequence is CASSSLTRTQYF. The CDR3 DNA reads as TGTGCCAGCAGTTCCCTGACTAGGACGCAGTATTTT.

This clone appeared a single time. CDR3 sequence: CASVGGDYEQYF. The CDR3 DNA follows: TGTGCCAGCGTTGGGGGGGACTACGAGCAGTACTTC. The chain recombines TRBV2 with TRBJ2-7; 7 bases line up with TRBD2. Trimming took 8 bases from V and 3 from J; bases not matched to a gene: 4. Germline V CDR1 and CDR2: SNHLY, FYNNEI. The CDR3 is 12 residues long. Variable domain in full (rest from reference TRBV2 and TRBJ2-7): EPEVTQTPSHQVTQMGQEVILRCVPISNHLYFYWYRQILGQKVEFLVSFYNNEISEKSEIFDDQFSVERPDGSNFTLKIRSTKLEDSAMYFCASVGGDYEQYFGPGTRLTVT.

This clone was seen a few times. CDR3 amino acids: CASSQLAGGPGETQYF. As DNA, the CDR3 is TGCGCCAGCAGCCAACTAGCGGGGGGGCCTGGAGAGACCCAGTACTTC. V is TRBV4-1 and J is TRBJ2-5, with TRBD2 matching over 12 bases. The CDR3 runs 16 residues. The germline V gene has CDR1 MGHRA and CDR2 YSYEKL. The J segment lost 4 bases and the V segment lost 2 bases, leaving 5 bases of the junction unmatched.

The chain employs TRBV3-1 (or the pseudogene TRBV3-2) and TRBJ2-2, with D perhaps TRBD2 (5 bases). V was cut by 1 base and J by 6 bases, with 9 bases left in between. The CDR3 extends over 14 amino acids. CDR1 and CDR2 from the germline V gene are LGHDT and YNNKEL (reference sequence). CDR3 sequence: CASSQANGAGELFF. CDR3 in DNA: TGTGCCAGCAGCCAAGCTAACGGGGCCGGGGAGCTGTTTTTT.

The CDR3 bases are TGTGCCACCAGCAGAGAAGGCGGGACCTACAATGAGCAGTTCTTC. Amino acid sequence: CATSREGGTYNEQFF. This rearrangement joins TRBV15 to TRBJ2-1; D perhaps matches TRBD2 (6 bases). This CDR3 spans 15 amino acids. With 0 bases removed from V and 2 bases from J, the gap between germline ends came to 8 bases. Looked up from germline, CDR1 is LNHNV and CDR2 is YYDKDF (reference sequence).